A single count supports the clone carrying this T cell receptor (beta chain). Its antigen remains unidentified. The data belong to a study of T cell responses to AZD1222 COVID-19 vaccine. Broader study findings: Donors in the cohort were predominantly white British and more often female, and clonal diversity was possibly underestimated.

The CDR3 length is 15 residues. With 6 bases clipped from V and 0 bases from J, the junction kept 5 bases outside the gene matches. Per germline, CDR1 WNHNN and CDR2 SYGVQD (reference sequence). Data came from immunoSEQ multiplex PCR; TCRdb stores just in-frame clones and leaves some out. Here the sample spans more than 150,000 clones, around 93% being singletons. This sequence joins TRBV10-1 and TRBJ2-4; 7 bases align to TRBD2. The material was peripheral blood, obtained on day 0 of AZD1222 vaccination. This sequence was found in an adult in good health. The CDR3 region is CASRGLGLAKNIQYF. In DNA form, the CDR3 reads TGCGCCAGCAGAGGACTAGGACTAGCCAAAAACATTCAGTACTTC.